The T cell receptor (beta chain) under discussion was sequenced for a study of lymphopenia after photon versus proton radiotherapy. Study observations and caveats: Proton therapy kept repertoires fairly stable, unlike photons, which gained effector/memory cells.

In the case of this clone: Its target is not known.

Data came from immunoSEQ multiplex PCR; TCRdb stores just in-frame clones and leaves some out. Found here are 55,000 to 75,000 clones, just over 90% of them singletons; the top ten hold approximately 2.9%. The clonotype was recovered from a woman in her 70s with pancreatic cancer. This specimen was peripheral blood, taken from a patient treated with photon-based radiotherapy.

The CDR3 DNA follows: TGTGCCAGTAGTCTTCCATACTATGGCTACACCTTC. It translates to CASSLPYYGYTF. This chain uses TRBV19 with TRBJ1-2; D ambiguous. Germline CDR1 LNHDA, CDR2 SQIVND (reference sequence). The CDR3 length is 12 residues. Between the trimmed V and J ends, which lost 5 bases and 3 bases, there was a span of 7 bases. Looking up the rest from reference TRBV19 and TRBJ1-2 gives the full variable domain: DGGITQSPKYLFRKEGQNVTLSCEQNLNHDAMYWYRQDPGQGLRLIYYSQIVNDFQKGDIAEGYSVSREKKESFPLTVTSAQKNPTAFYLCASSLPYYGYTFGSGTRLTVV.